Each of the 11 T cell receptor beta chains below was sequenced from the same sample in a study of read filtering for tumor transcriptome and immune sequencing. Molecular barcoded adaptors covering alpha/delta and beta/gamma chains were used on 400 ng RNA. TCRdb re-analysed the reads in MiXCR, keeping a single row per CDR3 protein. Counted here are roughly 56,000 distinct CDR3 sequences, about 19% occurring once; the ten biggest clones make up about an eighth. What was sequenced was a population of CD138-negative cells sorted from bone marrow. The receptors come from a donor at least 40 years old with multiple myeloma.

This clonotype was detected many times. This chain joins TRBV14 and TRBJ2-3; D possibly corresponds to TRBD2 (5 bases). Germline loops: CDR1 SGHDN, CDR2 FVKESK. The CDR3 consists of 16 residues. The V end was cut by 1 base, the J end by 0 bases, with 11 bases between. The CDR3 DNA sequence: TGTGCCAGCAGCCAAGCCGGACTCTCTAGCACAGATACGCAGTATTTT. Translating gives CASSQAGLSSTDTQYF.

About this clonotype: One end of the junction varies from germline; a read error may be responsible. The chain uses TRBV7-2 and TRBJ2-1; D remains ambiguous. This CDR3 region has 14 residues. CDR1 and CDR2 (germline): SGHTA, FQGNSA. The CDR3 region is CASISKSSYNEQLF. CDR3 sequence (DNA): TGTGCCAGCATCAGCAAGAGCTCCTACAATGAGCAGCTCTTC.

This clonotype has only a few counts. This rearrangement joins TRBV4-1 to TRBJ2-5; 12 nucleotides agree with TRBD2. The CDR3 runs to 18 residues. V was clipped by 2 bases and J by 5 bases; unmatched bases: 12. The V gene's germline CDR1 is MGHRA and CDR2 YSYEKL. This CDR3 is CASSQPPGLAGSGETQYF. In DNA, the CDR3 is TGCGCCAGCAGCCAACCGCCCGGACTAGCGGGGAGTGGGGAGACCCAGTACTTC.

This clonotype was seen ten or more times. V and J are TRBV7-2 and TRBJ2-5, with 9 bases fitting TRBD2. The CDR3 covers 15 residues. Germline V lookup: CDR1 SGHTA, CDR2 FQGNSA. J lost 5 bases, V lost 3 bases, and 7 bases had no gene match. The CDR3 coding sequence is TGTGCCAGCAGCTTGGGAGCGGGAGGTGTGGAGACCCAGTACTTC. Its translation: CASSLGAGGVETQYF.

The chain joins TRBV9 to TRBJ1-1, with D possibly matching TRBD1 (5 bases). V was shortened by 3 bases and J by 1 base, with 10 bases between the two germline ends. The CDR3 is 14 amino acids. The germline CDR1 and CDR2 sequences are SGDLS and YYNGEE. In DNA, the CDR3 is TGTGCCAGCAGCGCAGGGACTGGGAACACTGAAGCTTTCTTT. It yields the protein CASSAGTGNTEAFF.

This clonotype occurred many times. The CDR3 bases are TGTGCCAGCGTGGACAGTATGGGGAACACTGAAGCTTTCTTT. Its protein product is CASVDSMGNTEAFF. V gene TRBV6-1 combines with J gene TRBJ1-1, with a tentative D call TRBD1 (6 bases). Germline CDR1 MNHNS, CDR2 SASEGT. The CDR3 contains 14 residues. The V gene lost 8 bases and the J gene lost 1 base, with 14 bases spanning the gap.

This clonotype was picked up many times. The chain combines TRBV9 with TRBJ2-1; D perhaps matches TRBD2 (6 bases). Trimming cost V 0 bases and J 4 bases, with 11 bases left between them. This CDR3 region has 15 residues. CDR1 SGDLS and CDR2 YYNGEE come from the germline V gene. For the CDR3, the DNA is TGTGCCAGCAGCGTAGGGGTTGGGGGGTACAATGAGCAGTTCTTC. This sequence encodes CASSVGVGGYNEQFF.

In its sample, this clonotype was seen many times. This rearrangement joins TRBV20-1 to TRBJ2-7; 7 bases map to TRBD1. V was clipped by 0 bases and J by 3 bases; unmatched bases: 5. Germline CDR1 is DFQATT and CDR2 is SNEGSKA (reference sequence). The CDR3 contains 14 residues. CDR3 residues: CSARDPGQRYEQYF. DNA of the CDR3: TGCAGTGCTAGAGATCCGGGACAGCGCTACGAGCAGTACTTC.

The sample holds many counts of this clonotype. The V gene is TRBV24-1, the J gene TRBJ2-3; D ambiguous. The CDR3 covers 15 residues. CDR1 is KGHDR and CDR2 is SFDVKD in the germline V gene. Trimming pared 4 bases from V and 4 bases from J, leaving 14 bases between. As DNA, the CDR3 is TGTGCCACCAGTGACCTCTCTCGAGATGCAGATACGCAGTATTTT. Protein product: CATSDLSRDADTQYF.

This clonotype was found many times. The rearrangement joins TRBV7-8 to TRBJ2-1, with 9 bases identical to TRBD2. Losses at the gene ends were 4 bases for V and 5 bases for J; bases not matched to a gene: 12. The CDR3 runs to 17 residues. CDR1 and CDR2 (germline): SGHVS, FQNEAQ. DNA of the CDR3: TGTGCCAGCAGCTCCCTGACTAGCGGCCACCGAAACAATGAGCAGTTCTTC. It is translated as CASSSLTSGHRNNEQFF.

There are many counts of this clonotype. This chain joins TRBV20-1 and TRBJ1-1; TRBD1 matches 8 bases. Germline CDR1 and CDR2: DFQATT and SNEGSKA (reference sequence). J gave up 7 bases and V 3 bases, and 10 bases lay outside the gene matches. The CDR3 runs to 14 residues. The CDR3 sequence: CSASFGQGFREAFF. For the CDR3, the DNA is TGCAGTGCTAGTTTTGGACAGGGTTTCCGTGAAGCTTTCTTT.